This TCR beta chain was sequenced in a study of T cells in tuberculosis. Study in general: CD1B tetramers identified T cells specific for mycobacterial lipid GMM. IGRA-negative adolescents, IGRA-positive adolescents with latent tuberculosis and adults with active tuberculosis formed this South African cohort.

TCRdb keeps only in-frame clones here, not all; method: immunoSEQ multiplex PCR. The sample contains around 33,000 clones, approximately 93% of which appear only once. Regarding time point: new active TB diagnosis, blood taken before or within 7 days of starting treatment. The germline CDR1 and CDR2 sequences are SQVTM and ANQGSEA. The CDR3 sequence is 13 residues long. V lost 7 bases, J lost 3 bases, and 16 bases lay in between. Comments on this clone: Its antigen is undetermined.

Overall study findings and caveats: The TCR-beta difference was not significant; alpha differences partly reflected length. GMM-specific TCRs were nearer to active tuberculosis alpha repertoires, suggesting expansion.

The sequenced sample was PBMCs, obtained at tuberculosis diagnosis. The TCR originated in an adult with tuberculosis. This chain joins TRBV29-1 and TRBJ2-7; D is possibly TRBD1 (5 bases). CDR3 sequence (DNA): TGCAGCGCCGTCCTTGACAGAAGCTACGAGCAGTACTTC. Protein product: CSAVLDRSYEQYF.